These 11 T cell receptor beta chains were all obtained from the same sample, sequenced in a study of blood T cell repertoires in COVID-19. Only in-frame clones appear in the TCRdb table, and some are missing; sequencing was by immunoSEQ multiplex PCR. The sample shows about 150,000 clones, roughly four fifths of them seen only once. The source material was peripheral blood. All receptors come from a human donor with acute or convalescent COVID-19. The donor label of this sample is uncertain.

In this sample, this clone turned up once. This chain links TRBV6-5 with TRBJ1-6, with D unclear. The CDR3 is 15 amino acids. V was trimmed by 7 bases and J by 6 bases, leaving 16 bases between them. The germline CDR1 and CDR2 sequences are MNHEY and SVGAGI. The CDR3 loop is CASTTTRGVNSPLHF. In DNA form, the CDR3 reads TGTGCCAGCACCACAACTCGGGGAGTTAATTCACCCCTCCACTTT.

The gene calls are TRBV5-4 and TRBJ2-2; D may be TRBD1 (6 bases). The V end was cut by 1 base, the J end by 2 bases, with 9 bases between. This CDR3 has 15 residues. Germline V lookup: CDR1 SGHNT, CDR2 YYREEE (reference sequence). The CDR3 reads CASSLWGPNTGELFF. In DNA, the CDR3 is TGTGCCAGCAGCTTGTGGGGGCCCAACACCGGGGAGCTGTTTTTT.

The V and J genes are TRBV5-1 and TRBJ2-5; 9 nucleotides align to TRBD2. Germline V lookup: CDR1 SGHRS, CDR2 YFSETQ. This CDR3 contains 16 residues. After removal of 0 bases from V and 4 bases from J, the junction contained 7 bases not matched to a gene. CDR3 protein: CASSLDGGGAGETQYF. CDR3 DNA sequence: TGCGCCAGCAGCTTGGACGGCGGGGGGGCAGGAGAGACCCAGTACTTC.

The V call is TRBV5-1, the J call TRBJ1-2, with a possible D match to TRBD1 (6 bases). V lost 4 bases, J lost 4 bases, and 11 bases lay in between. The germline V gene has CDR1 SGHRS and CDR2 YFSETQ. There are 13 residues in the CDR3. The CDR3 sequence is CASSAQGSYGYTF. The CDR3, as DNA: TGCGCCAGCAGCGCGCAGGGGAGCTATGGCTACACCTTC.

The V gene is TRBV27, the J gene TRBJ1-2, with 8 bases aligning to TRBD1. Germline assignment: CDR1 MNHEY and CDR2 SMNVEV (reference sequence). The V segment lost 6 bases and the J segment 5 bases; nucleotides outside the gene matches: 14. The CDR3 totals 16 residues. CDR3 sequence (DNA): TGTGCCAGCAGATATAAGGACAGGGTGGGCGGGTATGGCTACACCTTC. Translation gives CASRYKDRVGGYGYTF.

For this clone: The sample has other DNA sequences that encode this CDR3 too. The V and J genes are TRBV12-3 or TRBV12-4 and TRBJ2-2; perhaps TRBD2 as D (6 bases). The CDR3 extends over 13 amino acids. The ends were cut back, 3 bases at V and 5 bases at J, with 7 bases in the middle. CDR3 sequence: CASSLGGTGELFF. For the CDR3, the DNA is TGTGCCAGCAGTTTGGGGGGAACCGGGGAGCTGTTTTTT.

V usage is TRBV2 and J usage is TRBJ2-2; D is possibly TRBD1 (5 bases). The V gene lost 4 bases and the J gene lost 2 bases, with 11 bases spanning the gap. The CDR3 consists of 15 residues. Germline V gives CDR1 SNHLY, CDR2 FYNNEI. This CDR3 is CASSASGSNTGELFF. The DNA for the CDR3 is TGTGCCAGCAGTGCCTCAGGGTCTAACACCGGGGAGCTGTTTTTT. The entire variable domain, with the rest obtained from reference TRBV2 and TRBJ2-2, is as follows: EPEVTQTPSHQVTQMGQEVILRCVPISNHLYFYWYRQILGQKVEFLVSFYNNEISEKSEIFDDQFSVERPDGSNFTLKIRSTKLEDSAMYFCASSASGSNTGELFFGEGSRLTVL.

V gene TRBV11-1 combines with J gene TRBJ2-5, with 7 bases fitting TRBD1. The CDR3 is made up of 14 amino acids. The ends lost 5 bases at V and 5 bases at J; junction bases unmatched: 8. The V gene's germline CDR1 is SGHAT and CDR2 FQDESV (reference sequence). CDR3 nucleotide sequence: TGTGCCAGCAGCCGGGACAGTGGATGGGAGACCCAGTACTTC. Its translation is CASSRDSGWETQYF.

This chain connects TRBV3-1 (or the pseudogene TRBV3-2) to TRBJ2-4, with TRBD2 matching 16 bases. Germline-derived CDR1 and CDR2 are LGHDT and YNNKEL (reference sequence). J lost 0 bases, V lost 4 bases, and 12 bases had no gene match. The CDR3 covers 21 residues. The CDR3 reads CASSPNLGLAGGSLAKNIQYF. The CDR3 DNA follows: TGTGCCAGCAGCCCCAATCTGGGACTAGCGGGGGGGTCTCTAGCCAAAAACATTCAGTACTTC.

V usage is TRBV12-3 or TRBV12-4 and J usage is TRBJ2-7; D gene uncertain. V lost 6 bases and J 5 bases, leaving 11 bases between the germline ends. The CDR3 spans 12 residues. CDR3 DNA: TGTGCCAGCAGAACCGGGTCTCACGAGCAGTACTTC. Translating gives CASRTGSHEQYF.

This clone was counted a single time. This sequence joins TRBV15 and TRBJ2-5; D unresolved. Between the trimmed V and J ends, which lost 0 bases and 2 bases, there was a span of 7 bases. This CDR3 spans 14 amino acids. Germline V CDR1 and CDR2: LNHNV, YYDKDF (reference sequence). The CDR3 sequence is CATSRDGIQETQYF. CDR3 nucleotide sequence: TGTGCCACCAGCAGAGATGGCATACAAGAGACCCAGTACTTC.